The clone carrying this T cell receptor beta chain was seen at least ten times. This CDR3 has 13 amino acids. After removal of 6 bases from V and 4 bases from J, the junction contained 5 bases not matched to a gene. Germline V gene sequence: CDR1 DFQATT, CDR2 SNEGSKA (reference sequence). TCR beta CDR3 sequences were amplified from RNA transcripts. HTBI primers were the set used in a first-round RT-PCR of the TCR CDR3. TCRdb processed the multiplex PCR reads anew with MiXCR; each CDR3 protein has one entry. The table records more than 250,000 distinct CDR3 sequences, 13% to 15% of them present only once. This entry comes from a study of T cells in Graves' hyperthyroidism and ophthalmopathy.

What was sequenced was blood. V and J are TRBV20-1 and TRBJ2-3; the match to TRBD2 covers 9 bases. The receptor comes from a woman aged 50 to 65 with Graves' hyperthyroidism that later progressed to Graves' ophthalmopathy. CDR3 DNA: TGCAGTGCCTTAGCGGGAGTCGCAGATACGCAGTATTTT. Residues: CSALAGVADTQYF.